This T cell receptor (beta chain) is from a study of regulatory T cells in long-lasting Graves disease. This clonotype turned up a few times. Its antigen is undetermined. Regarding the study as a whole: Clonotypes that were public and shared totalled approximately 2,800 in persistent patients versus 850 to 1,000 in new patients. The TCR repertoire of persistent Graves' patients was less diverse than that of newly diagnosed ones.

The TCR beta library used iRepertoire HTBI primers with Arm-PCR amplification of CDR3. In the original processing: The identification of about 68 TRBV and over eleven TRBJ segments was made across samples. MiXCR, applied by TCRdb to the multiplex PCR reads, yields one record per CDR3 protein. Clone size and V and J calls follow TCRdb, not the original study. The sample comprises approximately 400,000 distinct CDR3 sequences, around 21% of which are singletons, and less than 25% rests with the top ten. As for time point: persistent/refractory GD, antithyroid drugs over 5 years with positive TRAb. PBMC-derived RNA was used for the TCR library. The TCR originated in a female donor with Graves disease. Sequences were derived from peripheral blood mononuclear cells (PBMCs), sampled when the disease was refractory, from a patient treated with antithyroid drugs.

The CDR3 DNA follows: TGTGCCAGCAGCGTAGATCGGACAGGGCAGGGCGGCTACACCTTC. This sequence encodes CASSVDRTGQGGYTF. This rearrangement joins TRBV9 to TRBJ1-2; TRBD1 matches 8 bases. V trimming: 0 bases; J trimming: 8 bases; junction bases outside the gene matches: 9. CDR3 length: 15 residues. The V gene's germline CDR1 is SGDLS and CDR2 YYNGEE. The whole variable domain, remainder taken from reference TRBV9 and TRBJ1-2, is DSGVTQTPKHLITATGQRVTLRCSPRSGDLSVYWYQQSLDQGLQFLIQYYNGEERAKGNILERFSAQQFPDLHSELNLSSLELGDSALYFCASSVDRTGQGGYTFGSGTRLTVV.